Described below is a single T cell receptor (beta chain) sequence and its context. Trimming removed 4 bases at V and 13 bases at J, with 13 bases between. Germline CDR1 is SEHNR and CDR2 is FQNEAQ (reference sequence). The CDR3 totals 11 residues. The sample belongs to a study of blood T cell repertoires in COVID-19. Study context: From the United States, Italy and Spain came samples of acute and convalescent COVID-19. Nucleic acid was either cDNA or gDNA, and it came from T cells, B-cell-depleted T cells, or PBMCs.

In the original workflow: Estimates of nucleated cell counts were drawn from the amplification of reference gene primers. Produced via immunoSEQ multiplex PCR; TCRdb's table is partial and in-frame only. V, J and clone size derive from that table, while D and trimming were established from the DNA sequence. The sample carries about 25,000 clones, roughly 79% recorded once. The sequence derives from a man aged 65 to 79 with acute or convalescent COVID-19. Sequencing was done on a sample of peripheral blood. The chain is built from TRBV7-9 and TRBJ1-2; D gene unclear. In nucleotides, the CDR3 is TGTGCCAGCAGCTCCCTGACCGCGGCCACCTTC. Residues: CASSSLTAATF.